This TCR beta chain was obtained from a study of T cells in Graves' hyperthyroidism and ophthalmopathy. Study-wide results and limits: Ophthalmopathy, as predicted by the model, came a median 6.5 months after the prediction. Most clonotypes that expanded in the thyroid above 0.001 also showed up in blood.

TCR beta CDR3 regions were amplified from RNA transcripts. Carried out on the TCR CDR3, a first-round RT-PCR used the HTBI primer set. TCRdb re-derived calls from the multiplex PCR reads in MiXCR, one entry per CDR3 protein. The repertoire holds about 640,000 distinct CDR3 sequences, with less than 25% as singletons. Exclusion criteria comprised uncontrolled infection, other autoimmune disease, pregnancy or lactation. From around 11 ml of fresh peripheral blood, PBMCs were isolated. Remarks on this clonotype: Antigen unknown.

The CDR3 is made up of 15 amino acids. CDR1 SGHTA and CDR2 FQGTGA come from the germline V gene. The V and J ends lost 5 bases and 4 bases, in that order; junction bases with no gene match: 5. The sequence came from a man aged 30-40 years with Graves' ophthalmopathy. The sequenced sample consisted of blood. This sequence joins TRBV7-3 and TRBJ2-2; 9 bases agree with TRBD1. CDR3 residues: CASSERDRVTGELFF. CDR3 in DNA: TGTGCCAGCAGCGAGCGGGACAGGGTCACCGGGGAGCTGTTTTTT.